This T cell receptor beta chain was observed in a study of neurological immune-mediated disorders. Whole-study context: The roughly 34 patients with multiple sclerosis comprised some 30 relapsing-remitting cases and 3 secondary progressive cases. Study-level results: Expanded clones shared no CDR3 amino acid sequences across subjects, suggesting private repertoires in all groups. The level of TCR clonal expansion was highest in patients with HTLV-1-associated myelopathy and lowest in multiple sclerosis, where it fell below the level seen in healthy controls.

This clonotype was counted a few times. Its antigen is unidentified. At one of its ends the junction is not consistent with the germline gene, which may arise from a read error. CDR3 length: 14 residues. Germline V gene lookup returns CDR1 SNHLY and CDR2 FYNNEI. Synthesis of cDNA was carried out by template-switch 5'RACE. The reaction used 10-nucleotide random UMIs. Using its own MiXCR run on the 5' RACE reads, TCRdb lists one record per CDR3 protein. The top ten clones hold about 3.1% of a sample with 45,000 to 65,000 distinct CDR3 sequences, over 4% of them seen once. This TCR was sampled from a man aged 45-65 years with multiple sclerosis. The sequencing sample was made of PBMCs. This chain connects TRBV2 to TRBJ1-6, with D possibly being TRBD1 (6 bases). The CDR3 is CASSRGLRNSPLNF. In DNA form, the CDR3 reads TGTGCCAGCAGCAGGGGATTGCGTAATTCACCCCTCAACTTT.